This T cell receptor beta chain was captured by sequencing in a study of T-cell reconstitution after alpha-beta-depleted transplantation in children. This clonotype has at least ten counts. The J segment lost 0 bases and the V segment lost 3 bases, leaving 4 bases of the junction unmatched. The CDR3 sequence is 16 residues long. CDR1 is SGHVS, CDR2 FNYEAQ, per germline. A library of TCRbeta sequences, prepared with unique molecular identifiers, was generated. Each CDR3 protein gets one entry after TCRdb re-called the PCR reads with MiXCR. The sample has about 640,000 distinct CDR3 sequences, 15% to 20% seen once; the top ten hold about 1.1%.

The chain has TRBV7-6 and TRBJ2-2; TRBD2 aligns across 7 bases. Sequenced material: PBMCs from the stem cell graft donor, taken from the stem cell graft. This TCR was recovered from a human donor who donated a stem cell graft to a child with acute myeloid leukemia. CDR3 in amino acids: CASSFSAGANTGELFF. The CDR3 nucleotides are TGTGCCAGCAGCTTTTCGGCGGGGGCGAACACCGGGGAGCTGTTTTTT.